The following is a TCR beta chain sequence with its context. Its binding antigen is unknown. No quality values exist for individual bases; no much larger clone is one base distant. This record comes from a study of T-cell reconstitution after alpha-beta-depleted transplantation in children (dated by TCRdb to the mid-2010s). Context from the whole study: T-cell immune reconstitution after TCRalphabeta/CD19-depleted allogeneic hematopoietic cell transplantation in children was quantitatively tracked in the study by means of TCR repertoire profiling.

This specimen's treatment or condition label, interpreted: allogeneic hematopoietic cell transplantation with graft depleted of TCRalphabeta T cells and CD19 B cells. The transplant recipients were children given TCRalphabeta/CD19-depleted allogeneic hematopoietic cell grafts. The library relied on PCR. The listed sequencing device is Illumina HiSeq 2500. TCR libraries were prepared with molecular barcoding, using unique molecular identifiers to normalize TCRbeta repertoire quantification. TCRdb's own reprocessing of the public reads used fastp at Q25 and MiXCR and kept productive beta chains. Entries that share a CDR3 protein sequence are merged under the most common genes and DNA. Across this sample there are around 490,000 distinct CDR3 sequences, with about 10% seen only once. The ten largest clones take up 12% to 15% of the sample. General conclusions and limits of the study: The apparently early recovery of alphabetaT-cell counts about two months after transplant reportedly depended on only several hundred rapidly expanded clones that came from non-depleted graft cells. Hyperexpanded clone frequencies declined over subsequent months; after one year, T-cell counts and TCRbeta diversity were mostly attributed to newly produced T cells. In some patients, the high TCRbeta diversity seen at day 60 was put down to recipient T cells and intrathymic progenitors that had survived conditioning.

The germline V gene yields KGHDR for CDR1 and SFDVKD for CDR2. The V and J ends are trimmed by 3 bases and 2 bases, leaving 17 bases between them. From the cysteine up to the phenylalanine, the CDR3 has a length of 17 residues. Kept here is only the CDR3 DNA, which spans 51 bases and is read in frame from base 1. The sequence came from a female patient younger than 10 who had a stem cell transplant for aplastic anemia, so the T cells may come from the graft donor. This sample comprised PBMCs, mostly from graft donor cells, obtained 180 days after TCRalphabeta/CD19-depleted stem cell transplant. The sequence links TRBV24-1 to TRBJ2-3; TRBD1 is a possible D gene, resting on 6 matching bases. The DNA reads as follows: TGTGCCACCAGTGATCAACAGGGTCGTCCACTCACAGATACGCAGTATTTT. This encodes CATSDQQGRPLTDTQYF.